This T cell receptor (beta chain) comes out of a study of cytomegalovirus exposure and HLA in healthy donors. Donors consisted of healthy bone marrow donors. As for this clone: Its antigen is currently unknown.

Points from the study as a whole: V segments that were indistinguishable, TRBV6-2 and TRBV6-3 among them, were omitted from analysis.

Looked up from germline, CDR1 is MNHEY and CDR2 is SMNVEV (reference sequence). The V and J ends lost 6 bases and 5 bases respectively, with 19 bases between them. The CDR3 covers 15 residues. Researchers ran the PCR with 60 Vbeta and 13 Jbeta primers. Only in-frame clones appear in the TCRdb table, and some are missing; sequencing was by immunoSEQ multiplex PCR. The data show 100,000 or so clones, 83% seen once. The TCR originated in a young man in good health and CMV-seronegative. Material: PBMCs. The chain is built from TRBV27 and TRBJ2-5; TRBD2 is a possible D gene (5 bases). In nucleotides, the CDR3 is TGTGCCAGCAGCCGCAAACTAGGCCTCTGGGAGACCCAGTACTTC. Translation gives CASSRKLGLWETQYF.